This is a list of T cell receptor beta chains from one sample in a study of T cell responses to AZD1222 COVID-19 vaccine. Sequenced by immunoSEQ multiplex PCR; TCRdb stores in-frame clones only, minus some. The sample has 100,000 or so clones, 85% to 95% seen once. Sequencing was performed on peripheral blood, taken on day 0 of AZD1222 vaccination. These receptors originate from an adult in good health. Both conserved end residues are part of each CDR3. D genes are given only for firm matches. Clone size is not always given. Where it is, it says once, few, many or a class for expanded clones.

J gene,V gene,clone size,D gene,CDR3 protein,CDR3 DNA
TRBJ2-2,TRBV6-6,-,-,CASNGGGTGELFF,TGTGCCAGCAACGGGGGCGGCACCGGGGAGCTGTTTTTT
TRBJ2-1,TRBV6-5,-,-,CASTPGEGIEQFF,TGTGCCAGCACCCCAGGGGAGGGAATCGAGCAGTTCTTC
TRBJ2-5,TRBV19,-,-,CASSAAGVGTPSYQYF,TGTGCCAGTAGTGCCGCAGGAGTAGGTACCCCAAGTTATCAGTACTTC
TRBJ2-6,TRBV7-8,once,TRBD1,CASSWGQASGANVLTF,TGTGCCAGCAGCTGGGGACAGGCCTCTGGGGCCAACGTCCTGACTTTC
TRBJ1-3,TRBV19,-,-,CASIPNQGGNSGNTIYF,TGTGCCAGTATTCCCAACCAGGGAGGGAACTCTGGAAACACCATATATTTT
TRBJ2-6,TRBV6-5,once,-,CASSYGDVRANVLTF,TGTGCCAGCAGTTATGGGGACGTCCGGGCCAACGTCCTGACTTTC
TRBJ2-2,TRBV7-3,-,-,CASSPGGPMRPLEDTGELFF,TGTGCCAGCAGCCCAGGCGGGCCAATGAGGCCCCTCGAGGACACCGGGGAGCTGTTTTTT
TRBJ2-3,TRBV13,-,TRBD2,CASSPGLAGAIKTDTQYF,TGTGCCAGCAGCCCGGGACTAGCGGGAGCAATTAAGACAGATACGCAGTATTTT
TRBJ1-1,TRBV10-1,once,-,CASSEDWNTEAFF,TGCGCCAGCAGTGAGGATTGGAACACTGAAGCTTTCTTT
TRBJ1-4,TRBV7-2,-,-,CASSLNSPQGEKLFF,TGTGCCAGCAGCTTAAATTCCCCACAGGGAGAAAAACTGTTTTTT
TRBJ2-2,TRBV27,-,-,CASSPLARGNTGELFF,TGTGCCAGCTCCCCCCTAGCAAGGGGTAACACCGGGGAGCTGTTTTTT
TRBJ2-1,TRBV5-1,-,TRBD2,CASSLALAGANEQFF,TGCGCCAGCAGCTTGGCACTAGCGGGAGCCAATGAGCAGTTCTTC
TRBJ2-1,TRBV7-2,-,-,CASSVYNEQFF,TGTGCCAGCAGCGTGTACAATGAGCAGTTCTTC
TRBJ2-7,TRBV6-5,-,-,CASSYDGAGTTYEQYF,TGTGCCAGCAGTTACGATGGGGCTGGTACCACCTACGAGCAGTACTTC
TRBJ2-3,TRBV4-1,-,-,CASSQPADSDTQYF,TGCGCCAGCAGCCAACCGGCGGATTCAGATACGCAGTATTTT
TRBJ1-2,TRBV18,-,TRBD1,CASSAGQEYGYTF,TGTGCCAGCTCGGCGGGACAGGAATATGGCTACACCTTC
TRBJ1-5,TRBV19,-,TRBD1,CASTSGQGTPPQPQHF,TGTGCCAGTACCTCGGGACAGGGGACCCCGCCTCAGCCCCAGCATTTT
TRBJ2-2,TRBV7-8,-,TRBD2,CASSLGRQAGITGELFF,TGTGCCAGCAGCTTAGGACGGCAAGCGGGGATCACCGGGGAGCTGTTTTTT
TRBJ1-4,TRBV6-5,-,-,CATRAEKLFF,TGTGCCACCAGGGCCGAAAAACTGTTTTTT
TRBJ1-4,TRBV7-9,-,-,CASSTRDGATNEKLFF,TGTGCCAGCAGCACACGAGATGGGGCAACTAATGAAAAACTGTTTTTT
TRBJ1-5,TRBV28,-,-,CASSLSGVGNQPQHF,TGTGCCAGCAGTCTTTCAGGGGTTGGCAATCAGCCCCAGCATTTT
TRBJ2-5,TRBV28,-,-,CASSLNRRLGIQETQYF,TGTGCCAGCAGTCTAAACCGGCGACTCGGCATCCAAGAGACCCAGTACTTC
TRBJ2-1,TRBV19,-,TRBD1,CASSLRTGGWNEQFF,TGTGCCAGTAGTTTAAGGACAGGGGGCTGGAATGAGCAGTTCTTC
TRBJ2-1,TRBV16,-,TRBD2,CASSLPGGNNEQFF,TGTGCCAGCAGCCTCCCGGGGGGTAACAATGAGCAGTTCTTC
TRBJ2-7,TRBV29-1,-,-,CSARRGGPPYEQYF,TGCAGCGCCCGAAGGGGGGGCCCTCCCTACGAGCAGTACTTC
TRBJ2-7,TRBV18,-,-,CASSLLDSSYEQYF,TGTGCCAGCTCACTTTTGGACAGCTCCTACGAGCAGTACTTC
TRBJ2-7,TRBV11-2,-,-,CASSLGEGSPYEQYF,TGTGCCAGCAGCTTAGGGGAAGGTTCGCCCTACGAGCAGTACTTC
TRBJ1-1,TRBV5-8,-,-,CASSLGIIRRSNTEAFF,TGTGCCAGCAGCTTAGGTATAATCCGGAGGTCGAACACTGAAGCTTTCTTT
TRBJ1-2,TRBV7-9,-,-,CASSLEVGYGYTF,TGTGCCAGCAGCTTAGAGGTTGGCTATGGCTACACCTTC
TRBJ2-2,TRBV6-4,-,-,CASSDTGKRPGELFF,TGTGCCAGCAGTGATACGGGGAAGCGGCCCGGGGAGCTGTTTTTT
TRBJ2-1,TRBV6-5,-,TRBD2,CASSYFAGGINEQFF,TGTGCCAGCAGTTACTTTGCGGGAGGGATCAATGAGCAGTTCTTC
TRBJ2-3,TRBV18,once,-,CASSHLPGQEKTDTQYF,TGTGCCAGCTCACACCTACCGGGACAAGAGAAAACAGATACGCAGTATTTT
TRBJ2-3,TRBV6-5,-,-,CASSYGGAKADTQYF,TGTGCCAGCAGTTACGGGGGAGCTAAGGCAGATACGCAGTATTTT
TRBJ2-1,TRBV27,-,TRBD2,CASRSLMTSSNGGEQFF,TGTGCCAGCAGATCTCTTATGACTAGCTCCAATGGGGGTGAGCAGTTCTTC
TRBJ2-7,TRBV6-4,-,-,CASSVEGGHEQYF,TGTGCCAGCAGTGTTGAGGGAGGTCACGAGCAGTACTTC
TRBJ1-5,TRBV6-5,-,-,CASRPRGNQPQHF,TGTGCCAGCAGGCCCCGGGGCAATCAGCCCCAGCATTTT
TRBJ2-3,TRBV11-1,-,-,CASSFTGIPDTQYF,TGTGCCAGCAGCTTCACAGGGATTCCAGATACGCAGTATTTT
TRBJ2-2,TRBV9,-,TRBD2,CASSSVAGGTGELFF,TGTGCCAGCAGCTCAGTAGCGGGAGGCACCGGGGAGCTGTTTTTT
TRBJ2-1,TRBV11-2,-,TRBD1,CASSPGTGYNEQFF,TGTGCCAGCAGCCCGGGGACAGGTTACAATGAGCAGTTCTTC
TRBJ1-6,TRBV30,-,-,CAWSAQSSYNSPLHF,TGTGCCTGGAGTGCACAGAGCTCCTATAATTCACCCCTCCACTTT
TRBJ2-7,TRBV19,-,TRBD1,CASTQKGTGAYEQYF,TGTGCCAGTACCCAGAAGGGGACAGGGGCCTACGAGCAGTACTTC
TRBJ1-2,TRBV19,once,-,CASAVKGVGYGYTF,TGTGCCAGTGCCGTAAAAGGGGTAGGCTATGGCTACACCTTC
TRBJ2-6,TRBV30,-,-,CAWTEGWANVLTF,TGTGCCTGGACGGAGGGGTGGGCCAACGTCCTGACTTTC
TRBJ1-2,TRBV4-2,-,-,CASSQDRGDWGYTF,TGTGCCAGCAGCCAAGATAGAGGGGATTGGGGCTACACCTTC
TRBJ2-7,TRBV7-9,few,-,CASSTASSYEQYF,TGTGCCAGCAGCACGGCTAGCTCCTACGAGCAGTACTTC
TRBJ2-1,TRBV4-1,-,TRBD1,CASSQLGQGASNEQFF,TGCGCCAGCAGCCAACTTGGACAGGGGGCTAGTAATGAGCAGTTCTTC
TRBJ2-3,TRBV10-3,-,-,CAILRGGTDTQYF,TGTGCCATCCTTCGGGGCGGCACAGATACGCAGTATTTT
TRBJ2-1,TRBV7-9,-,-,CASSPGWGDFNEQFF,TGTGCCAGCAGTCCAGGGTGGGGGGACTTCAATGAGCAGTTCTTC
TRBJ2-7,TRBV5-4,-,-,CASREALSSYEQYF,TGTGCCAGCAGGGAAGCACTTAGCTCCTACGAGCAGTACTTC
TRBJ2-3,TRBV2,-,-,CASNLRDAYTQYF,TGTGCCAGCAACCTCCGGGACGCCTATACGCAGTATTTT
TRBJ2-3,TRBV6-5,-,-,CASRGSTDTQYF,TGTGCCAGCAGGGGGAGCACAGATACGCAGTATTTT
TRBJ2-2,TRBV2,-,TRBD1,CASSRQGRSTGELFF,TGTGCCAGCAGTCGACAGGGAAGGAGCACCGGGGAGCTGTTTTTT
TRBJ1-3,TRBV11-2,-,-,CASSFLTPSGNTIYF,TGTGCCAGCAGCTTCTTGACACCCTCTGGAAACACCATATATTTT
TRBJ2-3,TRBV5-6,once,-,CASSLDQQTDTQYF,TGTGCCAGCAGCTTGGACCAGCAGACAGATACGCAGTATTTT
TRBJ2-7,TRBV2,-,TRBD1,CASSTGTGPYEQYF,TGTGCCAGCAGTACCGGGACAGGGCCCTACGAGCAGTACTTC
TRBJ2-3,TRBV12-3/TRBV12-4,-,-,CASRIRADTQYF,TGTGCCAGCCGAATACGGGCAGATACGCAGTATTTT